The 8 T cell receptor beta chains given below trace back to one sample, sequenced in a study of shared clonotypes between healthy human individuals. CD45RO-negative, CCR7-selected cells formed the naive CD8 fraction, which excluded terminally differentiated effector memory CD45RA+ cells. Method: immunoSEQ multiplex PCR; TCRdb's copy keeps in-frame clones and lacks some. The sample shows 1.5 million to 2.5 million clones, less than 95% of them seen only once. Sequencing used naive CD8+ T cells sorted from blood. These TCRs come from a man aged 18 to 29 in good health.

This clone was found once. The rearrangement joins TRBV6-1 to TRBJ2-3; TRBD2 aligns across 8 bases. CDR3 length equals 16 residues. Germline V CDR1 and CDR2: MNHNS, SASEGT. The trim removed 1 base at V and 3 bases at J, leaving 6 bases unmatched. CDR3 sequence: CASSEGILAATDTQYF. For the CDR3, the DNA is TGTGCCAGCAGTGAAGGTATACTAGCGGCTACAGATACGCAGTATTTT.

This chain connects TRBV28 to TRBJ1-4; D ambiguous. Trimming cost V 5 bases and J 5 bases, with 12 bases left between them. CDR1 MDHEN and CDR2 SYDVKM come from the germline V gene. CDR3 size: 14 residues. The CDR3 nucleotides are TGTGCCAGCAGTCCCTTCCGGGGAAATGAAAAACTGTTTTTT. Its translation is CASSPFRGNEKLFF.

Written as DNA, the CDR3 is TGCGCCAGCAGTGGGTTTGAAGGTCCACACGAGCAGTACTTC. Translation: CASSGFEGPHEQYF. The chain has TRBV10-1 and TRBJ2-7; no clear D gene. V lost 4 bases and J lost 5, with 15 bases in between. The CDR3 is made up of 14 amino acids. CDR1 and CDR2 from the germline V gene are WNHNN and SYGVQD (reference sequence).

The CDR3 loop reads CASSQDRFHEQYF. The CDR3 coding sequence is TGCGCCAGCAGCCAAGATCGGTTCCACGAGCAGTACTTC. J is TRBJ2-7 and V is TRBV4-1, with unresolved D. Trimming left V 0 bases short and J 5 bases short, with 8 bases between. Germline V gene lookup returns CDR1 MGHRA and CDR2 YSYEKL. The CDR3 contains 13 residues.

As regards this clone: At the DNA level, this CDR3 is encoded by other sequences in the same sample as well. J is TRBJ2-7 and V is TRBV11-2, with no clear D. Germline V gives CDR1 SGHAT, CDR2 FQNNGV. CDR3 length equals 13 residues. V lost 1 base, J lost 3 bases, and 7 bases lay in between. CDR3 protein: CASSLAVSYEQYF. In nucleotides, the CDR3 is TGTGCCAGCAGCTTAGCGGTCAGCTACGAGCAGTACTTC.

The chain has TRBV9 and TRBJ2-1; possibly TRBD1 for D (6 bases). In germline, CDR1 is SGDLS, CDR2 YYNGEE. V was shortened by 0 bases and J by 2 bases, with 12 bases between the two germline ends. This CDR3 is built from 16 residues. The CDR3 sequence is CASSVASGVPYNEQFF. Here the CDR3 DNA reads TGTGCCAGCAGCGTAGCTTCAGGGGTGCCCTACAATGAGCAGTTCTTC.

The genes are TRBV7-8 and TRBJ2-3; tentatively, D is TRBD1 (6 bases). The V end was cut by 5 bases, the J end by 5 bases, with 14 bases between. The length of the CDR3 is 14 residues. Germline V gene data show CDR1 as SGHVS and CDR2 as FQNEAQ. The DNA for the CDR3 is TGTGCCAGCAGCCCTAGGACAGTGCTAGATACGCAGTATTTT. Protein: CASSPRTVLDTQYF.

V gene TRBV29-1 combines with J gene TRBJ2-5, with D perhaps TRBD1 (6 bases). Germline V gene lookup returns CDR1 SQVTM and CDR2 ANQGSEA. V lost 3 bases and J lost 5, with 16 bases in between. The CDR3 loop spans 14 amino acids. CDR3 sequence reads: CSVDSKGDLETQYF. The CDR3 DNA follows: TGCAGCGTTGACTCCAAGGGGGACCTGGAGACCCAGTACTTC.